This T cell receptor beta chain is drawn from a study of shared clonotypes between healthy human individuals. Findings of the study overall: A small donor pool kept down the genetic and exposure-history diversity that was represented. The naive CD4 repertoires of a handful of donors were compared, and about 5% of clonotypes were shared. Naive subsets generally exceeded memory subsets in estimated richness.

Assay: immunoSEQ multiplex PCR; the TCRdb copy retains only in-frame clones and omits some. The table lists roughly 1,500,000 clones, roughly 98.5% of them singletons. A remark on this clone: The antigen is not known.

Sequencing used naive CD4+ T cells sorted from blood. Regarding subset: CD45RA+ positively selected. The receptor was derived from a man aged 25 to 45 in good health.

CDR3 protein: CASSVVAGSSYEQYF. The CDR3 nucleotides read TGTGCCAGCAGCGTAGTGGCAGGGAGCTCCTACGAGCAGTACTTC. This chain uses TRBV9 with TRBJ2-7; perhaps D is TRBD1 or TRBD2 (5 bases each). V was trimmed by 0 bases and J by 0 bases, leaving 10 bases between them. Germline V lookup: CDR1 SGDLS, CDR2 YYNGEE. The CDR3 covers 15 residues.